This T cell receptor (beta chain) originates from a study of blood T cell repertoires in COVID-19. The protocol was immunoSEQ multiplex PCR, while the TCRdb copy is restricted to in-frame clones and leaves out a portion. The repertoire holds 150,000 to 200,000 clones, with 81% as singletons. Those who participated ranged in age from roughly 18 to 90 years and resided in about two dozen US areas. The sequence came from a woman in her thirties or forties with acute COVID-19. What was sequenced was PBMCs or T cells enriched from blood (not recorded which).

The CDR3, as DNA: TGTGCCAGCAGCTTATACGGACTAGCGGGAGTACGGGAGCAGTTCTTC. Amino acids: CASSLYGLAGVREQFF. The chain is built from TRBV11-3 and TRBJ2-1; 13 positions match TRBD2. The CDR3 consists of 16 residues. Trimming cost V 2 bases and J 10 bases; bases outside gene matches: 8. The V gene's germline CDR1 is SGHNT and CDR2 YENEEA.